This TCR beta chain originates from a study of blood T cells in healthy people across ages. Study-level findings and limits: Whereas aged donors had fewer naive CD4+ cells, long-lived donors had more of them and higher diversity.

A second PCR, run for about 7 to 11 cycles, used a sample-barcoded 5' primer plus a J-beta primer mix. Per sample, CDR3-containing paired-end reads numbered at least 2.5 million. TCRdb fed the 5' RACE reads into MiXCR, producing one record per CDR3 protein. The table shows around 1,000,000 distinct CDR3 sequences, with 20% to 25% occurring only once. This clonotype showed up just a few times. The antigen is undetermined. Germline-derived CDR1 and CDR2 are MNHNY and SVGAGI (reference sequence). The CDR3 has 12 amino acids. The same data also contributed to another study, on T cells of mothers and their children. That source reports: Over 8 million TCR beta CDR3 reads were obtained from each mother, and several million from each child. Related mother-child pairs shared marginally more repertoire than unrelated pairs, though not significantly.

This receptor was taken from a girl aged 2-10 years in good health. The chain carries TRBV6-6 and TRBJ2-5; tentative D call: TRBD2 (6 bases). The end of the DNA is better explained by TRBJ2-7, so the J call may be wrong. The source material was blood. The CDR3: CASSGEGGEQYF. In nucleotides, the CDR3 is TGTGCCAGCAGTGGCGAGGGAGGCGAGCAGTACTTC.